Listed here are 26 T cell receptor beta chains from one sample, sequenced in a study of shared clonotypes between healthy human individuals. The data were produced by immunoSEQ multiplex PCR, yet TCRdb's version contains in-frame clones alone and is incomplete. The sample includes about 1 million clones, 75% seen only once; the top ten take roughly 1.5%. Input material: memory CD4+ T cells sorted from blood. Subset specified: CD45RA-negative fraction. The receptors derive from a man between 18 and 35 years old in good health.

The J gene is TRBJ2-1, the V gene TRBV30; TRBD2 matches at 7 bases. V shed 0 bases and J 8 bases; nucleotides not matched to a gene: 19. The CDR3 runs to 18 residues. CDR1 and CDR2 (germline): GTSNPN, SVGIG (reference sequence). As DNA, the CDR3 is TGTGCCTGGAGTGTACGGTTGGGGGGAGGGTCAATCTTGGATGAGCAGTTCTTC. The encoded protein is CAWSVRLGGGSILDEQFF. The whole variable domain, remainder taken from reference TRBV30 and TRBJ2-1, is SQTIHQWPATLVQPVGSPLSLECTVEGTSNPNLYWYRQAAGRGLQLLFYSVGIGQISSEVPQNLSASRPQDRQFILSSKKLLLSDSGFYLCAWSVRLGGGSILDEQFFGPGTRLTVL.

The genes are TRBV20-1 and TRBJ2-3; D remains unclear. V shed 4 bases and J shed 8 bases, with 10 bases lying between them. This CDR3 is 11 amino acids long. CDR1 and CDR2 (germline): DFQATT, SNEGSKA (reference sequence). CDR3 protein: CSATDVVTQYF. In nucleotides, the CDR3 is TGCAGTGCTACAGATGTGGTTACGCAGTATTTT.

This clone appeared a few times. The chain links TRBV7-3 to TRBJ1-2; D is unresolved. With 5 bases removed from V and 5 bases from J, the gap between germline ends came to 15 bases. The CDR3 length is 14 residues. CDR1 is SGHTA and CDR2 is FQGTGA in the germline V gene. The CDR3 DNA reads TGTGCCAGCAGCCCGCACGGGCCCCGTTATGGCTACACCTTC. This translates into CASSPHGPRYGYTF.

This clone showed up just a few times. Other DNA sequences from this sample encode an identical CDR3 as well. The CDR3 DNA reads as TGTGCCTGGAGTAGGGGGGGGTCCTACAATGAGCAGTTCTTC. This gives the protein CAWSRGGSYNEQFF. The chain has TRBV30 and TRBJ2-1; D possibly corresponds to TRBD2 (7 bases). V was trimmed by 2 bases and J by 1 base, leaving 9 bases between them. The CDR3 totals 14 residues. Germline V gene data show CDR1 as GTSNPN and CDR2 as SVGIG (reference sequence).

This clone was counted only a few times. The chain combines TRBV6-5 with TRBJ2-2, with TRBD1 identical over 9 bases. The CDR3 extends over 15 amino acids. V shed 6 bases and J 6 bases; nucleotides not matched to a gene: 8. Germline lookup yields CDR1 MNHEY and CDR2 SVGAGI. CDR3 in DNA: TGTGCCAGCAGGCGAGGGACAGGGTCTCCCGGGGAGCTGTTTTTT. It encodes CASRRGTGSPGELFF.

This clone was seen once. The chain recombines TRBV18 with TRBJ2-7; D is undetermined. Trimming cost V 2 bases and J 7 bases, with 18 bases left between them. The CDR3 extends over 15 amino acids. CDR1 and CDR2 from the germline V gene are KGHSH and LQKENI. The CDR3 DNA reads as TGTGCCAGCTCACCATTCCTAGGAGTTCTGGAAGAGCAGTACTTC. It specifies CASSPFLGVLEEQYF.

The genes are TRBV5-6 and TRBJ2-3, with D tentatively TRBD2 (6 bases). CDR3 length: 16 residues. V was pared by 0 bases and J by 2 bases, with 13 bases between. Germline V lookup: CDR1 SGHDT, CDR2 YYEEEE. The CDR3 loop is CASSLGTSSITDTQYF. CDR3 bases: TGTGCCAGCAGCTTGGGAACTAGCAGCATCACAGATACGCAGTATTTT.

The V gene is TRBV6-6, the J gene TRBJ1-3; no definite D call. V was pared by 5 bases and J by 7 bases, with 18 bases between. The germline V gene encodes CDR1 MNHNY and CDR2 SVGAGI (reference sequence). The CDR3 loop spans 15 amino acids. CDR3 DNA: TGTGCCAGCAGTCGGCGCTTAGATACGTTGAACACCATATATTTT. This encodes CASSRRLDTLNTIYF.

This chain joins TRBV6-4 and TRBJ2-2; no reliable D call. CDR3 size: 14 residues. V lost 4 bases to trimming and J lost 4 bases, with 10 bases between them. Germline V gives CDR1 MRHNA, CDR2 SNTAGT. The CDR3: CASSAFWGTGELFF. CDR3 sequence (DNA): TGTGCCAGCAGTGCTTTCTGGGGCACCGGGGAGCTGTTTTTT.

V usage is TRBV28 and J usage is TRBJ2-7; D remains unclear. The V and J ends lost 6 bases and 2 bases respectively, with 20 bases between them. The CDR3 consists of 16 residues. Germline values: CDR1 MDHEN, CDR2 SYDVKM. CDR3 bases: TGTGCCAGCAGCGAAAGCGCCCTCGGACGGACCTACGAGCAGTACTTC. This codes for CASSESALGRTYEQYF.

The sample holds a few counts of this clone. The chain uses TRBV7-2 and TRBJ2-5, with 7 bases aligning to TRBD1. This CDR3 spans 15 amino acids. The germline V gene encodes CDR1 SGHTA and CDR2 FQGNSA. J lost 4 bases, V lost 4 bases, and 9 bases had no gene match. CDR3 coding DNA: TGTGCCAGCAGCTCAAGACAGGGTATTGCAGAGACCCAGTACTTC. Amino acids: CASSSRQGIAETQYF.

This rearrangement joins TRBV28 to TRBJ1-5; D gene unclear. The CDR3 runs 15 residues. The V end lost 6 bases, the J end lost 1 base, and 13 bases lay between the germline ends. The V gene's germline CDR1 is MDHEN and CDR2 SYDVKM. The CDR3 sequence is CASRVLTGSNQPQHF. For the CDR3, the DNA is TGTGCCAGCAGAGTCCTAACGGGGAGCAATCAGCCCCAGCATTTT.

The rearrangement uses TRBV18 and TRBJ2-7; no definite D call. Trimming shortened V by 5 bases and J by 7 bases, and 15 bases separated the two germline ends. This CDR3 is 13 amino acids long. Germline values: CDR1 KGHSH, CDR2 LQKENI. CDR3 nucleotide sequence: TGTGCCAGCTCATCGGGCCCGATCTTTGAGCAGTACTTC. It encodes CASSSGPIFEQYF.

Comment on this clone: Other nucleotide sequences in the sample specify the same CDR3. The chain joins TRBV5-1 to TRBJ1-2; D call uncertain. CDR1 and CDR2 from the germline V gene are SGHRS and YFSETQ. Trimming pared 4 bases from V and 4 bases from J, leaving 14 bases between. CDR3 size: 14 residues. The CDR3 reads CASSLDRVSYGYTF. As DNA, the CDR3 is TGCGCCAGCAGCCTAGACCGGGTCTCCTATGGCTACACCTTC.

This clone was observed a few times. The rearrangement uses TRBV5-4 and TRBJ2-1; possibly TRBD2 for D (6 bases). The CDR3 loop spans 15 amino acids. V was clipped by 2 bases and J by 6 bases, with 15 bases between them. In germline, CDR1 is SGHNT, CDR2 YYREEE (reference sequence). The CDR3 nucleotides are TGTGCCAGCAGCTTCCCCGGGACTCGTGTCAATGAGCAGTTCTTC. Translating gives CASSFPGTRVNEQFF.

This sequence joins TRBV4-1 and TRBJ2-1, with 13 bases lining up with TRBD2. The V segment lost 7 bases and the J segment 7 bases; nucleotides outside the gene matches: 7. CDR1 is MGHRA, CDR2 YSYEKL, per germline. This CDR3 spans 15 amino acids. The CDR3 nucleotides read TGCGCCAGCAAGCAACTAGCGGGGGGGCGAAATGAGCAGTTCTTC. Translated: CASKQLAGGRNEQFF.

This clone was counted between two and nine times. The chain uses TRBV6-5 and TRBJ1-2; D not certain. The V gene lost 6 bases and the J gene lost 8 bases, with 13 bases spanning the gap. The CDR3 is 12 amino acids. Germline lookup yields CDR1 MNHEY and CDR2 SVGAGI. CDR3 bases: TGTGCCAGCAGGAAGGGCCAGGTCGGCTACACCTTC. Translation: CASRKGQVGYTF.

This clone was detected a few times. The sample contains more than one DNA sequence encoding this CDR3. The CDR3 loop is CASSLDQNYGYTF. The DNA for the CDR3 is TGTGCCAGCTCTCTGGACCAGAACTATGGCTACACCTTC. This chain uses TRBV18 with TRBJ1-2; unclear D gene. Trimming took 6 bases from V and 2 from J, leaving 10 bases between them. Germline CDR1 KGHSH, CDR2 LQKENI. The CDR3 extends over 13 amino acids.

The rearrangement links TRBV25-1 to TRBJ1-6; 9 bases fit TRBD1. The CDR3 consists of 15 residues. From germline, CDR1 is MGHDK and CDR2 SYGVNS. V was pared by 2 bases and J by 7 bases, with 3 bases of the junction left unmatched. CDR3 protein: CASSEGTGTNSPLHF. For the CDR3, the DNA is TGTGCCAGCAGTGAAGGGACAGGGACCAATTCACCCCTCCACTTT.

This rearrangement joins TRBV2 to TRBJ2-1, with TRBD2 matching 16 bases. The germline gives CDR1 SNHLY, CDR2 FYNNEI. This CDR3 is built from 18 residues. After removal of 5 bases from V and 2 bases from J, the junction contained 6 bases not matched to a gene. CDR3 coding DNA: TGTGCCAGCAGTACAGCCGGGACTAGCGGGGGGGCCTACAATGAGCAGTTCTTC. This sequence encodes CASSTAGTSGGAYNEQFF.

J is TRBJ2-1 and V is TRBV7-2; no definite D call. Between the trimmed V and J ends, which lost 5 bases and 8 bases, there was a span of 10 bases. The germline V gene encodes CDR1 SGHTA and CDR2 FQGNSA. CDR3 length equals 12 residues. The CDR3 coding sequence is TGTGCCAGCAGCGTAGACATCTATGAGCAGTTCTTC. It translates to CASSVDIYEQFF.

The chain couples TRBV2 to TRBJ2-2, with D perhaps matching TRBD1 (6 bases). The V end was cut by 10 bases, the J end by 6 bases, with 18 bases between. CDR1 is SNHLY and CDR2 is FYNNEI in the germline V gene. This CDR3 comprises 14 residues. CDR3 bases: TGTGCCAACCTATCCTACAGGGCCCCCGGGGAGCTGTTTTTT. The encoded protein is CANLSYRAPGELFF.

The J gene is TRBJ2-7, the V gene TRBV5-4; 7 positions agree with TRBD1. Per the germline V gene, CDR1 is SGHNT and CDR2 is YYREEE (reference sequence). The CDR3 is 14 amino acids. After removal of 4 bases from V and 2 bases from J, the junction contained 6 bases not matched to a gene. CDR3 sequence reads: CASSLGQGAYEQYF. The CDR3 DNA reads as TGTGCCAGCAGCCTGGGGCAGGGGGCCTACGAGCAGTACTTC.

For the CDR3, the DNA is TGTGCCAGCAGGGACTTGGACAGGGGGGGGAACGTCCTGACTTTC. Translating it yields CASRDLDRGGNVLTF. This chain links TRBV6-5 with TRBJ2-6; 10 bases match TRBD1. The CDR3 contains 15 residues. V lost 6 bases to trimming and J lost 10 bases; unmatched junction nucleotides: 9. CDR1 MNHEY and CDR2 SVGAGI come from the germline V gene.

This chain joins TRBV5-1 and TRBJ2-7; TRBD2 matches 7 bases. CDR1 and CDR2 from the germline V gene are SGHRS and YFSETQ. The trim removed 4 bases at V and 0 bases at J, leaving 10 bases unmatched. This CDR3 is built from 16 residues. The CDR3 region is CASSLSGGATSYEQYF. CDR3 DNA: TGCGCCAGCAGCCTATCGGGGGGAGCTACCTCCTACGAGCAGTACTTC.

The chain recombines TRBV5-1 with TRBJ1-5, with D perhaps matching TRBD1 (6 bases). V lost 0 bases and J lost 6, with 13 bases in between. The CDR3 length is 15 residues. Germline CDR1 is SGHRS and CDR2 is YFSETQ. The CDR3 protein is CASSLDGGRSQPQHF. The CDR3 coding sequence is TGCGCCAGCAGCTTGGACGGGGGGCGAAGTCAGCCCCAGCATTTT.